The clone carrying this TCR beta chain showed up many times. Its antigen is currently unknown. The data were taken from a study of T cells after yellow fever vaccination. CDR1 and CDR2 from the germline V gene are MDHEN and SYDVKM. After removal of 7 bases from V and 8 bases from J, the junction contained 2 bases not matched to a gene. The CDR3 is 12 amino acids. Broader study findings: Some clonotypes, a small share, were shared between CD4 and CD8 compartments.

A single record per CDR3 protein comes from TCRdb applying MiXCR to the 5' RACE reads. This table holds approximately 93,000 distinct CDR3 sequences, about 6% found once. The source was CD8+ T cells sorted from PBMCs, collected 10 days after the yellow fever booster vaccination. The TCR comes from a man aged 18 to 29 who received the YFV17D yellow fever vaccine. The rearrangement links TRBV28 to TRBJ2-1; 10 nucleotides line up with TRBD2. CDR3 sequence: CASTGLADEQFF. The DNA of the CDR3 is TGTGCCAGCACCGGACTAGCGGATGAGCAGTTCTTC.